This T cell receptor beta chain was observed in a study of cytomegalovirus exposure and HLA in healthy donors. Study-wide points: Prior analysis indicated that the majority of TCR beta V segments exhibited productivity approximately 87% or approximately 30% of the time. At a 0.05 false discovery rate, a later analysis found 16,951 TCR beta sequences to be associated with HLA alleles. Likely technical artifact: a cluster of highly shared sequence variants.

As for this clone: Antigen unknown.

The germline gives CDR1 SGHRS, CDR2 YFSETQ. This CDR3 spans 17 amino acids. The J segment lost 2 bases and the V segment lost 3 bases, leaving 10 bases of the junction unmatched. The PCR was carried out with 60 Vbeta primers and 13 Jbeta primers. The repertoire was sequenced with immunoSEQ multiplex PCR; TCRdb's copy has only in-frame clones and lacks some. The sample records about 220,000 clones, 76% being singletons. Sequenced material: PBMCs. The sequence came from a man younger than 30 in good health and CMV-seronegative. This chain connects TRBV5-1 to TRBJ1-3; 8 bases are a match to TRBD1. The CDR3 spells CASSYLAGQGPGNTIYF. Written as DNA, the CDR3 is TGCGCCAGCAGCTACCTAGCTGGACAGGGTCCTGGAAACACCATATATTTT.